A single sample gave rise to the 22 T cell receptor beta chains below, sequenced in a study of blood T cell repertoires in COVID-19. TCRdb keeps only in-frame clones here, not all; method: immunoSEQ multiplex PCR. The data contain approximately 200,000 clones, more than 70% of them seen just once; the ten biggest clones take up 7.5% to 10%. Sequencing used PBMCs or T cells enriched from blood (not recorded which). These receptor sequences come from a woman aged 25-40 years who had recovered from COVID-19.

This chain joins TRBV28 and TRBJ2-1; D is possibly TRBD2 (5 bases). V dropped 5 bases and J dropped 0 bases, with 20 bases sitting between them. Germline V CDR1 and CDR2: MDHEN, SYDVKM. CDR3 length: 18 amino acids. The CDR3 spells CASSGRPHHEGSYNEQFF. The CDR3 DNA reads as TGTGCCAGCAGTGGAAGGCCGCACCACGAGGGCTCCTACAATGAGCAGTTCTTC.

V and J are TRBV3-1 (or the pseudogene TRBV3-2) and TRBJ1-2, with no clear D. Trimming stripped 0 bases from V and 7 bases from J, with 18 bases between. CDR3 size: 16 residues. The germline V gene has CDR1 LGHDT and CDR2 YNNKEL (reference sequence). CDR3 DNA sequence: TGTGCCAGCAGCCAAGATCGAGGACTAGTACTCGGTGGCTACACCTTC. Its protein is CASSQDRGLVLGGYTF.

This chain joins TRBV25-1 and TRBJ2-4; TRBD2 matches at 7 bases. J gave up 7 bases and V 2 bases, and 11 bases lay outside the gene matches. This CDR3 comprises 16 residues. In germline, CDR1 is MGHDK, CDR2 SYGVNS. The chain's CDR3 is CASSESRGGVLNIQYF. The DNA of the CDR3 is TGTGCCAGCAGTGAAAGCCGGGGAGGGGTATTGAACATTCAGTACTTC.

The genes are TRBV7-9 and TRBJ2-1, with D maybe TRBD2 (6 bases). The CDR3 contains 17 residues. V was cut by 5 bases and J by 0 bases, with 17 bases left in between. CDR1 is SEHNR, CDR2 FQNEAQ, per germline (reference sequence). CDR3 sequence reads: CASSPDWDWSSYNEQFF. CDR3 bases: TGTGCCAGCAGCCCGGACTGGGACTGGAGCTCCTACAATGAGCAGTTCTTC.

V is TRBV13 and J is TRBJ1-2, with TRBD1 identical over 8 bases. The germline gives CDR1 PRHDT, CDR2 FYEKMQ (reference sequence). The V segment lost 8 bases and the J segment 2 bases; nucleotides outside the gene matches: 4. The CDR3 runs to 13 residues. The CDR3 here is CASLDRDNYGYTF. In nucleotides, the CDR3 is TGTGCCAGCCTGGACAGGGACAACTATGGCTACACCTTC.

This chain connects TRBV5-1 to TRBJ2-1; 15 bases map to TRBD2. Germline lookup yields CDR1 SGHRS and CDR2 YFSETQ. CDR3 length: 16 amino acids. Losses at the gene ends were 4 bases for V and 7 bases for J; bases not matched to a gene: 6. CDR3 amino acids: CASSPGLAGGKNEQFF. DNA of the CDR3: TGCGCCAGCAGCCCGGGACTAGCGGGAGGAAAAAATGAGCAGTTCTTC.

The rearrangement links TRBV5-4 to TRBJ2-5; D remains ambiguous. The V gene's germline CDR1 is SGHNT and CDR2 YYREEE (reference sequence). V was pared by 0 bases and J by 5 bases, with 8 bases between. The CDR3 runs 13 residues. CDR3 region: CASSLGAPETQYF. The CDR3, as DNA: TGTGCCAGCAGCTTGGGCGCTCCCGAGACCCAGTACTTC.

CDR3 sequence: CASISSLSGANVLTF. CDR3 nucleotide sequence: TGTGCCAGCATCTCCAGTCTCTCTGGGGCCAACGTCCTGACTTTC. The chain uses TRBV7-3 and TRBJ2-6; no definite D call. This CDR3 comprises 15 residues. Trimming took off 7 bases at V and 0 bases at J, with 10 bases between the two ends. Germline V lookup: CDR1 SGHTA, CDR2 FQGTGA.

The chain recombines TRBV7-7 with TRBJ2-3, with 13 bases matching TRBD2. This CDR3 region has 16 residues. V shed 5 bases, J shed 2 bases, and the junction held 4 bases outside the gene matches. Germline lookup yields CDR1 SSHAT and CDR2 FNYEAQ (reference sequence). The CDR3 DNA reads TGTGCCAGCAGCCCTGGACTAGCGGGAGCCACAGATACGCAGTATTTT. Its translation is CASSPGLAGATDTQYF.

The V call is TRBV2, the J call TRBJ2-5; possible D gene TRBD2, 5 bases. Looked up from germline, CDR1 is SNHLY and CDR2 is FYNNEI. This CDR3 region has 11 residues. The V and J ends lost 4 bases and 5 bases respectively, with 5 bases between them. CDR3 region: CASSAGETQYF. The CDR3 coding sequence is TGTGCCAGCAGTGCGGGGGAGACCCAGTACTTC.

The chain carries TRBV5-5 and TRBJ1-1, with TRBD1 as a possible D gene (6 bases). This CDR3 comprises 13 residues. V was clipped by 4 bases and J by 1 base, with 8 bases between them. From germline, CDR1 is SGHKS and CDR2 YYEKEE (reference sequence). CDR3 sequence reads: CASSLQGNTEAFF. The CDR3 DNA follows: TGTGCCAGCAGCCTACAGGGGAACACTGAAGCTTTCTTT.

The V call is TRBV2, the J call TRBJ1-1, with TRBD1 identical over 9 bases. The CDR3 runs to 15 residues. Germline CDR1 SNHLY, CDR2 FYNNEI. V dropped 5 bases and J dropped 1; count of bases not matched to a gene: 5. CDR3 sequence: CASSSQGAGNTEAFF. CDR3 in DNA: TGTGCCAGCAGTTCACAGGGGGCCGGGAACACTGAAGCTTTCTTT.

This chain uses TRBV7-9 with TRBJ2-1, with 7 bases identical to TRBD2. CDR1 is SEHNR, CDR2 FQNEAQ, per germline (reference sequence). The CDR3 loop spans 17 amino acids. Trimming cost V 2 bases and J 6 bases; bases outside gene matches: 13. The CDR3 bases are TGTGCCAGCAGCTTATTATCCCGGCGGGAGTTCAGCAATGAGCAGTTCTTC. Protein: CASSLLSRREFSNEQFF.

The chain uses TRBV5-1 and TRBJ2-3; 8 positions match TRBD1. J gave up 1 base and V 0 bases, and 4 bases lay outside the gene matches. The germline CDR1 and CDR2 sequences are SGHRS and YFSETQ. The CDR3 spans 16 residues. DNA for the CDR3: TGCGCCAGCAGCTTGGCGACAGGGGTGGGCACAGATACGCAGTATTTT. It codes for CASSLATGVGTDTQYF.

This rearrangement joins TRBV9 to TRBJ2-2; 10 bases line up with TRBD2. Germline CDR1 SGDLS, CDR2 YYNGEE. This CDR3 region has 16 residues. After removal of 2 bases from V and 5 bases from J, the junction contained 6 bases not matched to a gene. CDR3 sequence (DNA): TGTGCCAGCAGCGTCTGGACTAGCGGCAATACCGGGGAGCTGTTTTTT. Its protein is CASSVWTSGNTGELFF.

The gene calls are TRBV10-1 and TRBJ2-7; 10 nucleotides align to TRBD2. Germline-derived CDR1 and CDR2 are WNHNN and SYGVQD (reference sequence). Germline trimming cut 4 bases from V and 7 bases from J; bases unmatched to any gene: 7. The length of the CDR3 is 14 residues. The CDR3: CASSGGVAGGEQYF. For the CDR3, the DNA is TGCGCCAGCAGTGGGGGGGTAGCGGGAGGTGAGCAGTACTTC.

DNA of the CDR3: TGTGCCAGCAGCGCCTTACGGGAGAACACCGGGGAGCTGTTTTTT. Encoded protein: CASSALRENTGELFF. V is TRBV9 and J is TRBJ2-2; TRBD2 might be the D (5 bases). Per germline, CDR1 SGDLS and CDR2 YYNGEE. V was cut by 3 bases and J by 1 base, with 10 bases left in between. This CDR3 is 15 amino acids long.

The chain recombines TRBV6-6 with TRBJ1-5; D remains unclear. Trimming removed 8 bases at V and 2 bases at J, with 19 bases between. This CDR3 is built from 16 residues. The germline CDR1 and CDR2 sequences are MNHNY and SVGAGI (reference sequence). The CDR3 is CASGPVGREGNQPQHF. CDR3 nucleotide sequence: TGTGCCAGCGGCCCGGTAGGTCGGGAGGGCAATCAGCCCCAGCATTTT.

In its sample, this clone was seen once. The chain couples TRBV27 to TRBJ2-7; 7 nucleotides align to TRBD1. J gave up 3 bases and V 5 bases, and 7 bases lay outside the gene matches. The germline CDR1 and CDR2 sequences are MNHEY and SMNVEV (reference sequence). The CDR3 contains 14 residues. CDR3 sequence: CASSLRDRFYEQYF. Written as DNA, the CDR3 is TGTGCCAGCAGTCTCCGGGACAGATTCTACGAGCAGTACTTC.

The chain combines TRBV2 with TRBJ2-7, with 15 bases matching TRBD2. The CDR3 consists of 14 residues. V shed 6 bases, J shed 4 bases, and the junction held 1 base outside the gene matches. The V gene's germline CDR1 is SNHLY and CDR2 FYNNEI. The CDR3 nucleotides read TGTGCCAGCAGGGGACTAGCGGGAGGATACGAGCAGTACTTC. Protein: CASRGLAGGYEQYF.

The gene calls are TRBV2 and TRBJ2-2; TRBD2 matches at 7 bases. Looked up from germline, CDR1 is SNHLY and CDR2 is FYNNEI. The CDR3 is made up of 17 amino acids. Unmatched junction bases numbered 13, after V lost 1 base and J lost 8 bases. CDR3 DNA sequence: TGTGCCAGCAGTGAAGGGTCTAGCGGTCTAGCGGTAGGGGAGCTGTTTTTT. Protein: CASSEGSSGLAVGELFF. The full variable domain, its missing parts supplied by reference TRBV2 and TRBJ2-2, is EPEVTQTPSHQVTQMGQEVILRCVPISNHLYFYWYRQILGQKVEFLVSFYNNEISEKSEIFDDQFSVERPDGSNFTLKIRSTKLEDSAMYFCASSEGSSGLAVGELFFGEGSRLTVL.

The CDR3 nucleotides read TGTGCCAGCAGCCTCAGGACAGGGCCATCCTACGAGCAGTACTTC. Translating it yields CASSLRTGPSYEQYF. This rearrangement joins TRBV5-4 to TRBJ2-7; 8 nucleotides agree with TRBD1. V lost 4 bases to trimming and J lost 1 base; unmatched junction nucleotides: 7. From germline, CDR1 is SGHNT and CDR2 YYREEE (reference sequence). This CDR3 contains 15 residues.